Here is one T cell receptor beta chain with its context. The authors split each subset's genomic DNA evenly across several immunoSEQ plates. The table came from immunoSEQ multiplex PCR; TCRdb's copy has only in-frame clones and leaves some out. The repertoire includes fewer than 200,000 clones, about 66% of them detected once, and roughly 10% sits in the top ten. This sample is drawn from a study of shared clonotypes between healthy human individuals. Background on the study: Researchers assigned three CD4 naive, three CD4 memory, two CD8 naive and one CD8 memory plate to each donor.

The germline CDR1 and CDR2 sequences are SQVTM and ANQGSEA. Trimming stripped 7 bases from V and 4 bases from J, with 10 bases between. The length of the CDR3 is 12 residues. This TCR derives from a young man in good health. The chain couples TRBV29-1 to TRBJ2-2; D uncertain. Sequencing was performed on memory CD4+ T cells sorted from blood. Subset of the sample: CD45RA-negative fraction. The CDR3 region has the DNA TGCAGCGCCGTGCTCGTCACCGGGGAGCTGTTTTTT. This encodes CSAVLVTGELFF.